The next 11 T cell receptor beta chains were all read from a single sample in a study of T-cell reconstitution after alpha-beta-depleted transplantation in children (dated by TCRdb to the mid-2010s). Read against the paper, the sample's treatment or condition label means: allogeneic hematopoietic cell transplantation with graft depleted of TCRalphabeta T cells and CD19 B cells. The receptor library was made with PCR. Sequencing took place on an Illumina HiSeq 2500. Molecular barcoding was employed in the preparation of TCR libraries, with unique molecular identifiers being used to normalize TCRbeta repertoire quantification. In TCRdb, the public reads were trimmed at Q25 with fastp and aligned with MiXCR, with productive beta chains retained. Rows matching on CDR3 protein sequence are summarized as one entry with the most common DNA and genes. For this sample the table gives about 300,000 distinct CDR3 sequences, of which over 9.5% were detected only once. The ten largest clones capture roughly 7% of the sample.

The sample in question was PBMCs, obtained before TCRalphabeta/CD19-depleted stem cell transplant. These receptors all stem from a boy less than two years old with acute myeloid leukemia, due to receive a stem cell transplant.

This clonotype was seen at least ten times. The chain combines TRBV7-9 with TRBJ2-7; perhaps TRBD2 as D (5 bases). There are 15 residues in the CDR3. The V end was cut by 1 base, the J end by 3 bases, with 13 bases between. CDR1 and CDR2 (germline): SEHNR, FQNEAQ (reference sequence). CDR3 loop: CASSLVSSAVYEQYF. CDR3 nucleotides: TGTGCCAGCAGCTTAGTGAGTAGCGCGGTCTACGAGCAGTACTTC.

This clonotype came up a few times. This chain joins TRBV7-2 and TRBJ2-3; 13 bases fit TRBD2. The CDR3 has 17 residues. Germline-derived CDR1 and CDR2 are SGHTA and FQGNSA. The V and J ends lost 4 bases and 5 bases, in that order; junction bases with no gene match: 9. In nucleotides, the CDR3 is TGTGCCAGCAGCTCACCCCTTACTAGCGGGGGGGGAGATACGCAGTATTTT. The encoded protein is CASSSPLTSGGGDTQYF.

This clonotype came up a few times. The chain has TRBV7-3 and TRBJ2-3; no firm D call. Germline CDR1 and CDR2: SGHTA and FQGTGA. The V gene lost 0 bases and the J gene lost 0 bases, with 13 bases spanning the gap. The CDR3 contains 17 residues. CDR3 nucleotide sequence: TGTGCCAGCAGCTTAACCCCCGGCTACCCGAGCACAGATACGCAGTATTTT. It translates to CASSLTPGYPSTDTQYF.

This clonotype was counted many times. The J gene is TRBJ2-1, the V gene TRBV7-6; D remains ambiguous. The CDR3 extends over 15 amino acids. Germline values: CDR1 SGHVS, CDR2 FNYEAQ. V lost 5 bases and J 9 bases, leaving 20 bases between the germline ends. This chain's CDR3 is CASSRAEPPLTEQFF. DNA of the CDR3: TGTGCCAGCAGCCGTGCGGAGCCTCCTCTGACTGAGCAGTTCTTC.

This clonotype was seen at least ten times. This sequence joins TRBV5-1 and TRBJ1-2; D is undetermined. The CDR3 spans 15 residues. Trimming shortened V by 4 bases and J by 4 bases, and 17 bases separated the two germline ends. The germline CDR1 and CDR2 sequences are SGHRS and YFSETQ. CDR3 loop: CASSPTDTNLYGYTF. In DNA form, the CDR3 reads TGCGCCAGCAGCCCAACCGACACGAACCTCTATGGCTACACCTTC.

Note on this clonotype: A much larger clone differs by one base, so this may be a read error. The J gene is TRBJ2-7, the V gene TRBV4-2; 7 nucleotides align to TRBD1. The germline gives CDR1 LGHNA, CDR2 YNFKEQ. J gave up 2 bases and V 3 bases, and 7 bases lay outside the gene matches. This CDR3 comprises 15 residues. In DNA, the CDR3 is TGTGCCAGCAGCCATACAGGGGAATTGACCTACGAGCAGTACTTC. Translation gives CASSHTGELTYEQYF.

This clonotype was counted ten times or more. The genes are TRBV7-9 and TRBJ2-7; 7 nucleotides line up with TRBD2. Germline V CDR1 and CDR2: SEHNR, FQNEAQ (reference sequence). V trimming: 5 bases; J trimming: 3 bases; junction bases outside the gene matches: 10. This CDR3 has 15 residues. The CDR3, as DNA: TGTGCCAGCAGCCCCCGCGGGGGTCTCTTCTACGAGCAGTACTTC. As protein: CASSPRGGLFYEQYF.

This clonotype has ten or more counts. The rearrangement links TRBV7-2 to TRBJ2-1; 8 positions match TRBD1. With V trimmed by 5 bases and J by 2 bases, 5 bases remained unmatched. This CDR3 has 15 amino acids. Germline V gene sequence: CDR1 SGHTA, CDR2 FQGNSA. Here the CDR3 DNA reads TGTGCCAGCAGCCCTGACAGGGGAACCTACAATGAGCAGTTCTTC. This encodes CASSPDRGTYNEQFF.

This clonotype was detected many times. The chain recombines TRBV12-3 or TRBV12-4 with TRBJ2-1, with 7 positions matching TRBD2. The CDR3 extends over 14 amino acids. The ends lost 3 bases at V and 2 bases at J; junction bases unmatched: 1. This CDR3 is CASSLGGAYNEQFF. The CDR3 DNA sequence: TGTGCCAGCAGTTTGGGGGGGGCCTACAATGAGCAGTTCTTC.

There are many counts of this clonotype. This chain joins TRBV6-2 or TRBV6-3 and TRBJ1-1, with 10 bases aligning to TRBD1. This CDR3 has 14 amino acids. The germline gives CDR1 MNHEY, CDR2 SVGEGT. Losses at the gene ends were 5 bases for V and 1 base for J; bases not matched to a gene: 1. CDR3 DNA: TGTGCCAGCAGTGACAGGGGGCCGAACACTGAAGCTTTCTTT. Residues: CASSDRGPNTEAFF.

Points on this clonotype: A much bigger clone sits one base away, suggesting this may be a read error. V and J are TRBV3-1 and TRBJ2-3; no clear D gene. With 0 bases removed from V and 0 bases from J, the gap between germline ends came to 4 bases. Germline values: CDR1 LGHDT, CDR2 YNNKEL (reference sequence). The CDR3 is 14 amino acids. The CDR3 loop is CASSQDLSTDTQYF. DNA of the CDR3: TGTGCCAGCAGCCAAGATTTAAGCACAGATACGCAGTATTTT.